The present T cell receptor beta chain was sequenced within a study of naive and memory T cell subsets. V shed 4 bases and J shed 7 bases, with 13 bases lying between them. The CDR3 runs to 14 residues. Germline V CDR1 and CDR2: LNHNV, YYDKDF (reference sequence). From the second PCR step, alpha and beta chains were amplified apart. CD4 T cells were positively selected, then CD8 T cells from the CD4-negative fraction. Cells stained for CD3, CD4, CD8, CD45RA, CD27 and viability were sorted into four CD45RA/CD27 subsets. An equimolar mix of two oligonucleotides served as the beta constant-region primer for TRBC1 and TRBC2. Four rounds of PCR amplified the ligated cDNA using nested alpha and beta constant-region primers plus SP2. Each CDR3 protein is one row after TCRdb ran MiXCR on the UMI-ligation and nested PCR reads. The sample holds 95,000 to 150,000 distinct CDR3 sequences, roughly 36% seen once.

The rearrangement joins TRBV15 to TRBJ1-4; D possibly corresponds to TRBD1 (6 bases). The source is a human donor in good health. Sequences were obtained from central memory CD4+ T cells from blood. The CDR3 DNA follows: TGTGCCACCAGCAAACAGGGTCCGGGTGAAAAACTGTTTTTT. Translated, it gives CATSKQGPGEKLFF.